This record covers a single TCR beta chain. This record belongs to a study of cytomegalovirus exposure and HLA in healthy donors. Both 60 Vbeta primers and 13 Jbeta primers went into the PCR. The repertoire was sequenced with immunoSEQ multiplex PCR; TCRdb's copy has only in-frame clones and lacks some. The sample lists some 200,000 clones, more than 65% occurring once. The CDR3 has 14 amino acids. Trimming cost V 0 bases and J 7 bases, with 13 bases left between them. Germline V lookup: CDR1 LNHNV, CDR2 YYDKDF (reference sequence). Each donor was nominally healthy when sampled (though unrecorded immune exposures were likely).

The sequenced sample was PBMCs. This chain joins TRBV15 and TRBJ2-7; unclear D gene. This clonotype originated in a man aged 50 or older in good health and CMV-seronegative. The CDR3 region has the DNA TGTGCCACCAGCAGAGATATGTCCCAGGATGAGCAGTACTTC. Translation gives CATSRDMSQDEQYF.